The rows below give T cell receptor beta chains drawn from one sample of a study of T cells in Graves' hyperthyroidism and ophthalmopathy. TCRdb redid the calling of the multiplex PCR reads with MiXCR, one entry per CDR3 protein. The table shows about 690,000 distinct CDR3 sequences, with about 18% occurring only once. Sequencing was performed on blood. The receptors derive from a man aged 45-65 years with Graves' hyperthyroidism. The CDR3 runs from the conserved cysteine through the conserved F or W. The order of the fields is J gene, clone size, D gene, V gene, CDR3 protein, CDR3 DNA. D genes are given only for firm matches. Clone size is not always given. Where it is, it says once, few, many or a class for expanded clones.

J gene: TRBJ2-7; clone size: few; D gene: TRBD2; V gene: TRBV20-1; CDR3 protein: CSASEPGLASHEQYF; CDR3 DNA: TGCAGTGCTAGTGAACCGGGACTAGCTAGTCACGAGCAGTACTTC
J gene: TRBJ1-1; clone size: many; D gene: .; V gene: TRBV24-1; CDR3 protein: CATRNRETTEAFF; CDR3 DNA: TGTGCCACCAGAAACCGGGAGACGACTGAAGCTTTCTTT
J gene: TRBJ2-7; clone size: many; D gene: TRBD2; V gene: TRBV28; CDR3 protein: CASRPGGHSYEQYF; CDR3 DNA: TGTGCCAGCAGACCGGGAGGGCACTCCTACGAGCAGTACTTC
J gene: TRBJ2-3; clone size: .; D gene: .; V gene: TRBV6-5; CDR3 protein: CASSYSSPLDTQYF; CDR3 DNA: TGTGCCAGCAGTTACTCGAGCCCCCTAGATACGCAGTATTTT
J gene: TRBJ2-7; clone size: few; D gene: .; V gene: TRBV19; CDR3 protein: CASSIVFSENYEQYF; CDR3 DNA: TGTGCCAGTAGTATAGTTTTCAGCGAAAACTACGAGCAGTACTTC
J gene: TRBJ2-2; clone size: many; D gene: TRBD2; V gene: TRBV5-1; CDR3 protein: CASSKTGSGRSGELFF; CDR3 DNA: TGCGCCAGCAGCAAAACGGGCAGCGGGAGATCCGGGGAGCTGTTTTTT
J gene: TRBJ1-3; clone size: many; D gene: TRBD1; V gene: TRBV2; CDR3 protein: CASSGQGTGNTIYF; CDR3 DNA: TGTGCCAGCAGTGGACAGGGGACTGGAAACACCATATATTTT
J gene: TRBJ1-4; clone size: many; D gene: .; V gene: TRBV30; CDR3 protein: CASRVGSVEKLFF; CDR3 DNA: TGTGCCTCCAGGGTGGGATCCGTTGAAAAACTGTTTTTT
J gene: TRBJ2-7; clone size: few; D gene: .; V gene: TRBV10-3; CDR3 protein: CAISEMGEQYF; CDR3 DNA: TGTGCCATCAGTGAAATGGGCGAGCAGTACTTC
J gene: TRBJ1-4; clone size: many; D gene: .; V gene: TRBV10-3; CDR3 protein: CAISESQPTNEKLFF; CDR3 DNA: TGTGCCATCAGTGAGTCGCAGCCAACTAATGAAAAACTGTTTTTT
J gene: TRBJ2-3; clone size: many; D gene: .; V gene: TRBV27; CDR3 protein: CASSLSRGITTDTQYF; CDR3 DNA: TGTGCCAGCAGTTTATCGCGGGGAATTACCACAGATACGCAGTATTTT
J gene: TRBJ2-7; clone size: many; D gene: TRBD2; V gene: TRBV30; CDR3 protein: CAWSIIGLAATEQYF; CDR3 DNA: TGTGCCTGGAGTATAATCGGACTAGCGGCGACCGAGCAGTACTTC
J gene: TRBJ2-7; clone size: few; D gene: .; V gene: TRBV4-3; CDR3 protein: CASSQAVRGGPYEQYF; CDR3 DNA: TGCGCCAGCAGCCAAGCGGTGAGGGGCGGACCCTACGAGCAGTACTTC
J gene: TRBJ1-1; clone size: many; D gene: .; V gene: TRBV7-9; CDR3 protein: CASSLAEGTEAFF; CDR3 DNA: TGTGCCAGCAGCTTAGCGGAAGGGACTGAAGCTTTCTTT
J gene: TRBJ2-1; clone size: .; D gene: TRBD2; V gene: TRBV7-2; CDR3 protein: CASSRERLAGERNEQFF; CDR3 DNA: TGTGCCAGCAGCCGGGAGCGACTAGCGGGAGAACGGAATGAGCAGTTCTTC
J gene: TRBJ2-3; clone size: many; D gene: .; V gene: TRBV30; CDR3 protein: CAWSNKDTQYF; CDR3 DNA: TGTGCCTGGAGTAATAAGGATACGCAGTATTTT
J gene: TRBJ1-2; clone size: many; D gene: .; V gene: TRBV28; CDR3 protein: CASSLTPPSGYTF; CDR3 DNA: TGTGCCAGCAGTTTGACACCTCCGAGCGGCTACACCTTC
J gene: TRBJ2-3; clone size: many; D gene: .; V gene: TRBV28; CDR3 protein: CASSPQSTDTQYF; CDR3 DNA: TGTGCCAGCAGTCCCCAGAGCACAGATACGCAGTATTTT
J gene: TRBJ2-7; clone size: many; D gene: .; V gene: TRBV7-9; CDR3 protein: CASSLARQGSYEQYF; CDR3 DNA: TGTGCCAGCAGCTTAGCGCGGCAGGGCTCCTACGAGCAGTACTTC
J gene: TRBJ2-3; clone size: .; D gene: TRBD1; V gene: TRBV6-5; CDR3 protein: CASSYSRTGEVTDTQYF; CDR3 DNA: TGTGCCAGCAGTTACTCCCGGACAGGGGAAGTGACAGATACGCAGTATTTT
J gene: TRBJ2-1; clone size: .; D gene: .; V gene: TRBV7-3; CDR3 protein: CATHPPISGSTYNEQFF; CDR3 DNA: TGTGCCACCCACCCCCCCATTAGCGGCTCTACCTACAATGAGCAGTTCTTC
J gene: TRBJ2-1; clone size: .; D gene: .; V gene: TRBV4-1; CDR3 protein: CANSQEWNEQFF; CDR3 DNA: TGCGCCAACAGCCAAGAATGGAATGAGCAGTTCTTC
J gene: TRBJ1-5; clone size: few; D gene: TRBD1; V gene: TRBV7-9; CDR3 protein: CASSRTPGQGARISNQPQHF; CDR3 DNA: TGTGCCAGCAGCCGGACCCCGGGACAGGGGGCTCGGATTAGCAATCAGCCCCAGCATTTT
J gene: TRBJ2-7; clone size: few; D gene: TRBD1; V gene: TRBV7-9; CDR3 protein: CASSLEGTGSYEQYF; CDR3 DNA: TGTGCCAGCAGCTTAGAGGGGACAGGCAGCTACGAGCAGTACTTC
J gene: TRBJ2-3; clone size: .; D gene: TRBD2; V gene: TRBV19; CDR3 protein: CASSTLAGADTQYF; CDR3 DNA: TGTGCCAGTAGTACCCTAGCGGGAGCAGATACGCAGTATTTT
J gene: TRBJ2-4; clone size: many; D gene: .; V gene: TRBV12-3/TRBV12-4; CDR3 protein: CASSFRGSKNIQYF; CDR3 DNA: TGTGCCAGCAGTTTTCGGGGCTCCAAAAACATTCAGTACTTC
J gene: TRBJ1-2; clone size: .; D gene: .; V gene: TRBV6-1; CDR3 protein: CASKKTVSDGYTF; CDR3 DNA: TGTGCCAGCAAGAAGACGGTCTCCGATGGCTACACCTTC
J gene: TRBJ1-1; clone size: .; D gene: TRBD1; V gene: TRBV5-1; CDR3 protein: CASSRTGGDMNTEAFF; CDR3 DNA: TGCGCCAGCAGCCGGACAGGGGGCGACATGAACACTGAAGCTTTCTTT
J gene: TRBJ1-3; clone size: few; D gene: TRBD1; V gene: TRBV6-1; CDR3 protein: CASLPPGQYYSGNAIYF; CDR3 DNA: TGTGCCAGCCTACCACCGGGACAGTACTACTCTGGAAACGCCATATATTTT
J gene: TRBJ2-2; clone size: few; D gene: .; V gene: TRBV19; CDR3 protein: CASSPPGVKGGELFF; CDR3 DNA: TGTGCCAGCTCTCCTCCAGGAGTCAAAGGTGGGGAGCTGTTTTTT